This entry is about one T cell receptor (beta chain). V was clipped by 5 bases and J by 3 bases; unmatched bases: 9. CDR1 is SEHNR, CDR2 FQNEAQ, per germline (reference sequence). The CDR3 contains 15 residues. This entry is derived from a study of blood T cell repertoires in COVID-19. Study at large: T cells, B-cell-depleted T cells, or PBMCs supplied cDNA or gDNA.

Assay used: immunoSEQ multiplex PCR; TCRdb lists only in-frame clones, some missing. The sample has approximately 440,000 clones, 88% seen once. Sequences were obtained from peripheral blood. This receptor was identified in a woman between 45 and 65 years old with COVID-19, enrolled during active disease. The chain combines TRBV7-9 with TRBJ1-1, with 7 nucleotides matching TRBD1. CDR3: CASSDDRVGDTEAFF. In DNA, the CDR3 is TGTGCCAGCAGCGATGACAGGGTGGGAGACACTGAAGCTTTCTTT.